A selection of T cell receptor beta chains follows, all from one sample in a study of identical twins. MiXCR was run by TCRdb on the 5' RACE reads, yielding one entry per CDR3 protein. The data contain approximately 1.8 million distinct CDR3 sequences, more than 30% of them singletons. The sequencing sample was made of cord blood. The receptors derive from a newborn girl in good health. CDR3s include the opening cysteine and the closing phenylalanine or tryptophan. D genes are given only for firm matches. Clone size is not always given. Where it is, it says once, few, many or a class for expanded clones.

TGTGCCAGCAGTTTAGATATGCGCGGGAGAGGCGGGGAGCTGTTTTTT,CASSLDMRGRGGELFF,NA,TRBD2,TRBV28,TRBJ2-2
TGTGCCACCCGGAGGCTCTCCTCCTACGAGCAGTACTTC,CATRRLSSYEQYF,many,NA,TRBV2,TRBJ2-7
TGTGCCAGCTCATCTACAGCGAGCTCCTATAATTCACCCCTCCACTTT,CASSSTASSYNSPLHF,few,NA,TRBV18,TRBJ1-6
TGTGCCAGGGGGCACAGGGGCTACGAGCAGTACTTC,CARGHRGYEQYF,many,TRBD1,TRBV6-5,TRBJ2-7
TGCAGTGCTAGCATACCGGGACTAGCGAGCTATGAGCAGTTCTTC,CSASIPGLASYEQFF,NA,TRBD2,TRBV20-1,TRBJ2-1
TGCAGTGCTAGAGATTCGGGCAGGGGCTCCTACGAGCAGTACTTC,CSARDSGRGSYEQYF,few,NA,TRBV20-1,TRBJ2-7
TGTGCCATCAGTGAAGGGGGGCCGGAAGAGACCCAGTACTTC,CAISEGGPEETQYF,few,NA,TRBV10-3,TRBJ2-5
TGTGCCAGCAGTTTATATTTAGCGGGAGGGGAGCAGTACTTC,CASSLYLAGGEQYF,NA,TRBD2,TRBV28,TRBJ2-7
TGCAGTGCTCAAGGACAGGGGGCTACCGGGGAGCTGTTTTTT,CSAQGQGATGELFF,once,TRBD1,TRBV20-1,TRBJ2-2
TGTGCCATCAGTGAACGGCTCTTGAACACTGAAGCTTTCTTT,CAISERLLNTEAFF,NA,NA,TRBV10-3,TRBJ1-1
TGCAGCGTTGAACCTAGCGGGCAAGAGACCCAGTACTTC,CSVEPSGQETQYF,many,TRBD2,TRBV29-1,TRBJ2-5
TGTGCCAGCAGTTTATTCGGCCCCGTGGGGAATGAGCAGTTCTTC,CASSLFGPVGNEQFF,few,NA,TRBV28,TRBJ2-1
TGTGCCAGCAGTGCGGGACAACCAACTGGGGCCAACGTCCTGACTTTC,CASSAGQPTGANVLTF,NA,NA,TRBV25-1,TRBJ2-6
TGTGCCATCAGTGAGTGGGACTCCTACAATGAGCAGTTCTTC,CAISEWDSYNEQFF,few,NA,TRBV10-3,TRBJ2-1
TGCAGTGCTAAGACAGAGAACTATGGCTACACCTTC,CSAKTENYGYTF,NA,NA,TRBV20-1,TRBJ1-2
TGTGCCAGCAGCTTCGGACAGGGCACAGATACGCAGTATTTT,CASSFGQGTDTQYF,many,TRBD1,TRBV11-2,TRBJ2-3
TGCAGCGTTGGGGGGACATTGAATCAGCCCCAGCATTTT,CSVGGTLNQPQHF,few,NA,TRBV29-1,TRBJ1-5
TGTGCCAGCAGGAGGGGGGGGCCTGAGTACAATGAGCAGTTCTTC,CASRRGGPEYNEQFF,NA,NA,TRBV5-4,TRBJ2-1
TGCAGTGCGGCCGGGACATCCGATTGTGTGTCCTATGGCTACACCTTC,CSAAGTSDCVSYGYTF,few,NA,TRBV20-1,TRBJ1-2
TGTGCCACCTGGACAGGGGCTGTAGATGGCTACACCTTC,CATWTGAVDGYTF,few,TRBD1,TRBV10-3,TRBJ1-2
TGTGCCAGCAGCCATAAAGGGTGGGAAAAACTGTTTTTT,CASSHKGWEKLFF,NA,NA,TRBV27,TRBJ1-4
TGTGCCAGCAGCTTGGACTTTAACTATGGCTACACCTTC,CASSLDFNYGYTF,few,NA,TRBV7-9,TRBJ1-2
TGCAGTGCTACTCCGGTCGGGACTAGCGGGAGCACAGATACGCAGTATTTT,CSATPVGTSGSTDTQYF,NA,TRBD2,TRBV20-1,TRBJ2-3
TGTGCCAGCAGTCCCCTTTCCCCAAGTCAGCCCCAGCATTTT,CASSPLSPSQPQHF,few,NA,TRBV27,TRBJ1-5
TGTGCCAGCAGTTTATCGGCAGGGCCTTATGGCTCACCCCTCCACTTT,CASSLSAGPYGSPLHF,few,NA,TRBV27,TRBJ1-6
TGCGCCAGCAGCTTGGAAAAAACTAACTATGGCTACAGCTTC,CASSLEKTNYGYSF,NA,NA,TRBV5-1,TRBJ1-2
TGTGCCAGCAGCTTGGCTAGCGGGAGAGGCTACAATGAGCAGTTCTTC,CASSLASGRGYNEQFF,NA,TRBD2,TRBV5-6,TRBJ2-1
TGTGCCAGCAGTGAAGTACGGGCCTACGAGCAGTACTTC,CASSEVRAYEQYF,few,NA,TRBV6-1,TRBJ2-7
TGTGCCAGCAGCTTGGTTGTAGGACTCCTAGTCGAAAACAATGAGCAGTACTTC,CASSLVVGLLVENNEQYF,NA,NA,TRBV7-8,TRBJ2-7
TGTGCCAGCCCAGAGCCTCCCCTAACCTACAATGAGCAGTTCTTC,CASPEPPLTYNEQFF,once,NA,TRBV7-9,TRBJ2-1
TGCAGTGCTAGGGAGAGCCTTTCCGAGCAGTACTTC,CSARESLSEQYF,few,NA,TRBV20-1,TRBJ2-7
TGTGCCAGCAGCCAAGATCAGAACAGGGGCCCTAATGAAAAACTGTTTTTT,CASSQDQNRGPNEKLFF,NA,TRBD1,TRBV4-2,TRBJ1-4
TGCAGTGCTTCCGGGACTAGAGCCTACGAGCAGTACTTC,CSASGTRAYEQYF,NA,TRBD2,TRBV20-1,TRBJ2-7
TGCAGCGTTGTTAGCGGGAGGGCCTATAGTGAGCAGTTCTTC,CSVVSGRAYSEQFF,few,TRBD2,TRBV29-1,TRBJ2-1
TGCGCCAGCAGCTTGGCCCCCCTTAGCGGTAGGGGGTCCTACAATGAGCAGTTCTTC,CASSLAPLSGRGSYNEQFF,NA,NA,TRBV5-1,TRBJ2-1
TGCGCCAGCAGCCAAGTAGTACTATACAATGAGCAGTTCTTC,CASSQVVLYNEQFF,NA,NA,TRBV4-1,TRBJ2-1
TGCAGTGCTAGAGTGGCCAGGGGGAGAGAGACCCAGTACTTC,CSARVARGRETQYF,NA,TRBD1,TRBV20-1,TRBJ2-5
TGTGCCAGCAGCTCCCGGAGACTAGAAAGGGTTTGGACCTCTGGGGCCAACGTCCTGACTTTC,CASSSRRLERVWTSGANVLTF,NA,NA,TRBV11-1,TRBJ2-6
TGTGCCAGCTCACCACCAGGATACCTACAAGAGACCCAGTACTTC,CASSPPGYLQETQYF,NA,NA,TRBV18,TRBJ2-5
TGTGCCAGCACCACAGACAGGCGCTATGGCTACACCTTC,CASTTDRRYGYTF,NA,NA,TRBV6-4,TRBJ1-2
TGTGCCAGCAGTGCGGGACCCGGCACAGATACGCAGTATTTT,CASSAGPGTDTQYF,NA,NA,TRBV5-4,TRBJ2-3
TGTGCCAGCAGCTTACCCCAAACCATGAACACTGAAGCTTTCTTT,CASSLPQTMNTEAFF,few,NA,TRBV7-2,TRBJ1-1
TGCAGCGTTAGTCAATGGGGCGCGGGGAGACAAGAGACCCAGTACTTC,CSVSQWGAGRQETQYF,NA,NA,TRBV29-1,TRBJ2-5
TGCAGTGCCCCCGGGCGGAACAGGGGGGGTCTTAGCTCCTACAATGAGCAGTTCTTC,CSAPGRNRGGLSSYNEQFF,once,NA,TRBV20-1,TRBJ2-1
TGTGCCAGCAGTCGTGGCCCTGCGACAGGCTATGGCTACACCTTC,CASSRGPATGYGYTF,NA,NA,TRBV6-5,TRBJ1-2
TGCAGTGTTTCCGAAGGGGGGGGTTTGGACATTCAGTACTTC,CSVSEGGGLDIQYF,few,NA,TRBV20-1,TRBJ2-4
TGTGCCATCAGTGATTCGACAGGGGGTGGTGAGCAGTACTTC,CAISDSTGGGEQYF,NA,TRBD1,TRBV10-3,TRBJ2-7